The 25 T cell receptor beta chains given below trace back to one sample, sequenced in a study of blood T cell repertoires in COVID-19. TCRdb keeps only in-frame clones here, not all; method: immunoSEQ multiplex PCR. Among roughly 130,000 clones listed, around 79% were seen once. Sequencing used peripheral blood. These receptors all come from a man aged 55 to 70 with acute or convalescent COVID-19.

The CDR3 DNA reads as TGTGCCAGCAGCCCATTAGCGGGGATCGGGGAAAAACTGTTTTTT. Protein: CASSPLAGIGEKLFF. The chain links TRBV7-9 to TRBJ1-4, with D hard to call. The CDR3 has 15 residues. CDR1 and CDR2 from the germline V gene are SEHNR and FQNEAQ (reference sequence). Trimming stripped 5 bases from V and 8 bases from J, with 18 bases between. The full variable domain, in which reference TRBV7-9 and TRBJ1-4 provide the parts outside the CDR3, is DTGVSQNPRHKITKRGQNVTFRCDPISEHNRLYWYRQTLGQGPEFLTYFQNEAQLEKSRLLSDRFSAERPKGSFSTLEIQRTEQGDSAMYLCASSPLAGIGEKLFFGSGTQLSVL.

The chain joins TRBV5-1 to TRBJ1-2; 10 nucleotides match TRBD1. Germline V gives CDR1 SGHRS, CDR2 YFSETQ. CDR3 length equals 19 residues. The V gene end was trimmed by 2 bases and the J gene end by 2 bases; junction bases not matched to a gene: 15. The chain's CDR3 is CASSLVPGVGTGENYGYTF. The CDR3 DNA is TGCGCCAGCAGCTTAGTGCCCGGCGTGGGGACAGGGGAGAACTATGGCTACACCTTC.

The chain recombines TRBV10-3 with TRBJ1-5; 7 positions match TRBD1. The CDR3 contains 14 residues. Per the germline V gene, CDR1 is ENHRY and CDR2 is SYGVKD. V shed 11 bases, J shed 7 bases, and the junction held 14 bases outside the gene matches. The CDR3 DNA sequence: TGTGCCTCTAGGGACAGCCTGGGGGAGCAGCCCCAGCATTTT. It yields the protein CASRDSLGEQPQHF.

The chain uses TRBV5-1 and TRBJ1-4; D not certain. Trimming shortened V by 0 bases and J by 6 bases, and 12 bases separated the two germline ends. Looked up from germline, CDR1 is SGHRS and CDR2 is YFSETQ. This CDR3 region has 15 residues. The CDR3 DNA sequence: TGCGCCAGCAGCTTGGCCGCGGGAGGCGATGAAAAACTGTTTTTT. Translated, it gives CASSLAAGGDEKLFF. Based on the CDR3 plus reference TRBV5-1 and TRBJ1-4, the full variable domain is KAGVTQTPRYLIKTRGQQVTLSCSPISGHRSVSWYQQTPGQGLQFLFEYFSETQRNKGNFPGRFSGRQFSNSRSEMNVSTLELGDSALYLCASSLAAGGDEKLFFGSGTQLSVL.

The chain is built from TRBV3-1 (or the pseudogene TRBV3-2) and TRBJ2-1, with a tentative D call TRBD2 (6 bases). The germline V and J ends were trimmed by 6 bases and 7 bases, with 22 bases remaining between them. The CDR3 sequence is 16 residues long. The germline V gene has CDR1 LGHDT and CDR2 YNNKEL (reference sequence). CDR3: CASSPRGSVFLNEQFF. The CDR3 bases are TGTGCCAGCAGTCCCCGGGGGTCAGTATTTCTGAATGAGCAGTTCTTC.

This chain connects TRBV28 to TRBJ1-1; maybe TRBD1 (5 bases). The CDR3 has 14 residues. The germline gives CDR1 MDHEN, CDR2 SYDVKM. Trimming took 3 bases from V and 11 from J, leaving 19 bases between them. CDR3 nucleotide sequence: TGTGCCAGCAGTTTGGGGCTGCCAACAAGTTCGGCTTTCTTT. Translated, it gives CASSLGLPTSSAFF.

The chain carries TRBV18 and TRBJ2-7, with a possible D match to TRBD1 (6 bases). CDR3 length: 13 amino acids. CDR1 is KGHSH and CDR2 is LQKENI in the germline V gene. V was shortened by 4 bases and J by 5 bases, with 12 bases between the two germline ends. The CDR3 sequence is CASSQQQGHEQYF. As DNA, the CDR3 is TGTGCCAGCTCACAACAACAGGGCCACGAGCAGTACTTC.

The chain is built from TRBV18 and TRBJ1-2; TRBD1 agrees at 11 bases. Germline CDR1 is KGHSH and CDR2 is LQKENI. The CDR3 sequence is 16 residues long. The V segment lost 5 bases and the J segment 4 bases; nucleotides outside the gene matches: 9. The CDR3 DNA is TGTGCCAGCTCATCTCAGGGACAGGGGGTCCGCTATGGCTACACCTTC. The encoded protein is CASSSQGQGVRYGYTF.

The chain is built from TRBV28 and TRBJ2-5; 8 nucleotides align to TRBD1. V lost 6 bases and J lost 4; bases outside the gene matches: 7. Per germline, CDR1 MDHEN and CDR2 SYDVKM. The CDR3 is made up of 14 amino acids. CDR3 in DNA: TGTGCCAGCAGGTCAACACAGGGGGTAGAGACCCAGTACTTC. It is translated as CASRSTQGVETQYF.

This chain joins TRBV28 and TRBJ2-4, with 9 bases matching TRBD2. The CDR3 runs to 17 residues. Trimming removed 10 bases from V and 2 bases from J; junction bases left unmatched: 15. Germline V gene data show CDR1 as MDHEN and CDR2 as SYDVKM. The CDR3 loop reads CATLGAGGGRTKNIQYF. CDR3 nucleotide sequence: TGTGCCACCCTGGGAGCGGGAGGTGGCAGGACCAAAAACATTCAGTACTTC.

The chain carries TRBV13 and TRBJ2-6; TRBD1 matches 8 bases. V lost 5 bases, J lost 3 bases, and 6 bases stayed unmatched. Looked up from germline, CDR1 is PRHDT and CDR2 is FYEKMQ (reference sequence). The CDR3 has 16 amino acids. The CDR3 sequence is CASSPGQGRGANVLTF. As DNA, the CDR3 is TGTGCCAGCAGCCCCGGACAGGGACGTGGGGCCAACGTCCTGACTTTC.

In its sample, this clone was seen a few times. The CDR3 here is CASSITGGYTF. The CDR3 coding sequence is TGTGCCAGCAGTATCACGGGTGGCTACACCTTC. The chain combines TRBV28 with TRBJ1-2; unclear D gene. The CDR3 contains 11 residues. V shed 5 bases and J shed 7 bases, with 8 bases lying between them. CDR1 and CDR2 from the germline V gene are MDHEN and SYDVKM.

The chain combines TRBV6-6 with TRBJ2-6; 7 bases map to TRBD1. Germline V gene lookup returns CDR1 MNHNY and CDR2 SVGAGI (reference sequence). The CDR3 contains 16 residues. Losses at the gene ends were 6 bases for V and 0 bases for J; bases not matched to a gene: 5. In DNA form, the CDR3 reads TGTGCCAGCAGGGACAGGTCGTCCTCTGGGGCCAACGTCCTGACTTTC. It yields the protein CASRDRSSSGANVLTF.

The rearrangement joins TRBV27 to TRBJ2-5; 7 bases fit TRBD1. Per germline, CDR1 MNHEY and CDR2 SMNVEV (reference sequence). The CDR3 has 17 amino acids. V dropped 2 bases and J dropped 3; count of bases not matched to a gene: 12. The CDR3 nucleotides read TGTGCCAGCAGTTTAAAGAGCCCGGACAGGAGAAAAGAGACCCAGTACTTC. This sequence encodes CASSLKSPDRRKETQYF.

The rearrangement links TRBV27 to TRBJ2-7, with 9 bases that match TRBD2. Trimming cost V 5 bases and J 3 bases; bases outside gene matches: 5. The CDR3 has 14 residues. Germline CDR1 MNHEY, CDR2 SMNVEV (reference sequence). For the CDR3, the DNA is TGTGCCAGCAGTCGCTCAGCGGGAGGCTACGAGCAGTACTTC. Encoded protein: CASSRSAGGYEQYF.

CDR3 in DNA: TGTGCCAGCAGTTACTCGATGGATGAGGGGGACGAGCAGTACTTC. Translated, it gives CASSYSMDEGDEQYF. The V gene is TRBV6-5, the J gene TRBJ2-7; possibly TRBD1 for D (6 bases). This CDR3 comprises 15 residues. Germline V gene sequence: CDR1 MNHEY, CDR2 SVGAGI. Trimming left V 0 bases short and J 5 bases short, with 14 bases between.

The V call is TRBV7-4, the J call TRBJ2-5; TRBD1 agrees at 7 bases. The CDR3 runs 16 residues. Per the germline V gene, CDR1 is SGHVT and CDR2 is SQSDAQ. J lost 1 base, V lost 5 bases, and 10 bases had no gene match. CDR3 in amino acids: CASSIPPRQGQETQYF. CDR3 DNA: TGTGCCAGCAGCATACCCCCCCGACAGGGCCAAGAGACCCAGTACTTC. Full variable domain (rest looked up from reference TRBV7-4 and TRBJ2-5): GAGVSQSPRYKVAKRGRDVALRCDSISGHVTLYWYRQTLGQGSEVLTYSQSDAQRDKSGRPSGRFSAERPERSVSTLKIQRTEQGDSAVYLCASSIPPRQGQETQYFGPGTRLLVL.

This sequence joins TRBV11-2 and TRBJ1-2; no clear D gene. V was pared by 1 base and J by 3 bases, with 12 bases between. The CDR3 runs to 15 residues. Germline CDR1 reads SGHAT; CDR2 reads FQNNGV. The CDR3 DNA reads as TGTGCCAGCAGCTTAGTCAGTCAGTCATACTATGGCTACACCTTC. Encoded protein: CASSLVSQSYYGYTF.

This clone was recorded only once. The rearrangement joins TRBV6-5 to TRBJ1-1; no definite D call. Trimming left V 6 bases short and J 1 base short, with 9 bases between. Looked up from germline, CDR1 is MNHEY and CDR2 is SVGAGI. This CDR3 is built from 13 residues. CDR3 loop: CASRRVENTEAFF. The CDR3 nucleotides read TGTGCCAGCAGGAGGGTAGAGAACACTGAAGCTTTCTTT.

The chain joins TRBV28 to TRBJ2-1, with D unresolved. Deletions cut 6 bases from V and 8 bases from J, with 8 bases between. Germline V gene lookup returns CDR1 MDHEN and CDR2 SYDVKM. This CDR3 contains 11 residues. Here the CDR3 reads CASRRLDEQFF. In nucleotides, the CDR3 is TGTGCCAGCAGGAGGCTGGATGAGCAGTTCTTC.

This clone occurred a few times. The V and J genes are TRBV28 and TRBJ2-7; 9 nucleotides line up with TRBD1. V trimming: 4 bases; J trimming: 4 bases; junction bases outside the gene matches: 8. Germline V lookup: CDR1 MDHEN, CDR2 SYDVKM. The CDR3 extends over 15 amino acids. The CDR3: CASSSRQGGLYEQYF. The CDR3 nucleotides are TGTGCCAGCAGTTCTCGACAGGGGGGTCTGTACGAGCAGTACTTC.

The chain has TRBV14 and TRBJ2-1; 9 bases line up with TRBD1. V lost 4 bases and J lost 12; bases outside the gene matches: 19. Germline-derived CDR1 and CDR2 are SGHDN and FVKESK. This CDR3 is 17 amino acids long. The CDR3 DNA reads TGTGCCAGCAGCCCGGTACGGGACAGGGTAGTAATCGGAGGGCAGTTCTTC. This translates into CASSPVRDRVVIGGQFF. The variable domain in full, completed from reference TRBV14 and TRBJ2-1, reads EAGVTQFPSHSVIEKGQTVTLRCDPISGHDNLYWYRRVMGKEIKFLLHFVKESKQDESGMPNNRFLAERTGGTYSTLKVQPAELEDSGVYFCASSPVRDRVVIGGQFFGPGTRLTVL.

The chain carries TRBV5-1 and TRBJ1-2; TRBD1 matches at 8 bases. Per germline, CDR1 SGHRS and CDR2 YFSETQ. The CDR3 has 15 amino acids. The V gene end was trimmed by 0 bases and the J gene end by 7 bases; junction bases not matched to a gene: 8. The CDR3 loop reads CASSLAQGADGGYTF. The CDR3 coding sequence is TGCGCCAGCAGCTTGGCGCAGGGGGCTGATGGTGGCTACACCTTC.

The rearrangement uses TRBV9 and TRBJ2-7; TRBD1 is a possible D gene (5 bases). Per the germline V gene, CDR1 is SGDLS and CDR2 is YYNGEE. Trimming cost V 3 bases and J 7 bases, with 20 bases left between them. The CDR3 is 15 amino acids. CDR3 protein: CASSEGITGGGEQYF. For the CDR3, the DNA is TGTGCCAGCAGCGAGGGGATAACGGGCGGTGGGGAGCAGTACTTC.

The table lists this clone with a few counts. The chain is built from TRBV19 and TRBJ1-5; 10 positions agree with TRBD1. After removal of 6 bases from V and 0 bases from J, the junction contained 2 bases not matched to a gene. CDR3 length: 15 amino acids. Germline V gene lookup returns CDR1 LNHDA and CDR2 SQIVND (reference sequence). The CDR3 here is CASSGTGDSNQPQHF. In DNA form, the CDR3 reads TGTGCCAGTAGCGGGACAGGGGATAGCAATCAGCCCCAGCATTTT.